The 22 T cell receptor beta chains reported below all come from one sample, sequenced in a study of monozygotic twins with inflammatory bowel disease. TCRdb reanalyzed the 5' RACE reads, giving one entry per CDR3 protein sequence and no DNA. Seen in this sample are a few hundred thousand distinct CDR3 sequences; the ten most common clones hold around 2.5%. Sequencing was performed on blood. The receptors come from a human donor with ulcerative colitis or Crohn's disease, or a healthy co-twin of an affected twin (not recorded which).

CDR3 protein: CASSLSGRGIPRNQPQHF. The chain employs TRBV12-3 or TRBV12-4 and TRBJ1-5. This CDR3 contains 18 residues.

The chain employs TRBV30 and TRBJ1-2; the TRBD1 assignment by TCRdb is unverifiable without DNA. CDR1 GTSNPN and CDR2 SVGIG come from the germline V gene (reference sequence). CDR3 length: 13 amino acids. This CDR3 is CAWSVPGVYGYTF. Full variable domain (remainder filled in from reference TRBV30 and TRBJ1-2): SQTIHQWPATLVQPVGSPLSLECTVEGTSNPNLYWYRQAAGRGLQLLFYSVGIGQISSEVPQNLSASRPQDRQFILSSKKLLLSDSGFYLCAWSVPGVYGYTFGSGTRLTVV.

V gene TRBV7-9 combines with J gene TRBJ1-2; TCRdb names TRBD1, which stays unverified in the absence of DNA. CDR1 and CDR2 (germline): SEHNR, FQNEAQ (reference sequence). The CDR3 spans 13 residues. The chain's CDR3 is CASSLDEGASYTF.

The CDR3 here is CASSWSADTQYF. This chain joins TRBV6-2 or TRBV6-3 and TRBJ2-3. In germline, CDR1 is MNHEY, CDR2 SVGEGT. CDR3 length: 12 residues.

This chain connects TRBV28 to TRBJ1-2; TCRdb proposes TRBD1, but this gene call is untestable without DNA. The CDR3 has 13 amino acids. CDR1 and CDR2 (germline): MDHEN, SYDVKM. The chain's CDR3 is CASSPGPPYGYTF.

The chain joins TRBV10-3 to TRBJ2-7; TCRdb picks TRBD1, but there is no DNA to check that call. CDR3 length equals 14 residues. CDR1 and CDR2 from the germline V gene are ENHRY and SYGVKD. The CDR3 loop reads CAISGTGGKREQYF.

The V and J genes are TRBV6-5 and TRBJ1-1; TCRdb calls TRBD1, which cannot be checked without DNA. CDR3 length: 12 amino acids. Looked up from germline, CDR1 is MNHEY and CDR2 is SVGAGI. The CDR3 sequence is CASSQQGLRAFF.

The chain joins TRBV5-6 to TRBJ2-7. CDR1 is SGHDT and CDR2 is YYEEEE in the germline V gene. The CDR3 spans 14 residues. CDR3 sequence reads: CASSLVFRNYEQYF. Together with reference TRBV5-6 and TRBJ2-7, the CDR3 gives the full variable domain: DAGVTQSPTHLIKTRGQQVTLRCSPKSGHDTVSWYQQALGQGPQFIFQYYEEEERQRGNFPDRFSGHQFPNYSSELNVNALLLGDSALYLCASSLVFRNYEQYFGPGTRLTVT.

The V and J genes are TRBV11-2 and TRBJ2-3; as DNA is missing, the TRBD2 call by TCRdb cannot be tested. The CDR3 runs to 19 residues. Per the germline V gene, CDR1 is SGHAT and CDR2 is FQNNGV. CDR3 in amino acids: CASSSRGTIAGALLNTQYF.

The chain couples TRBV5-1 to TRBJ2-2; TCRdb gives TRBD2 as the D gene, but with no DNA this cannot be confirmed. The CDR3 runs to 15 residues. Germline CDR1 SGHRS, CDR2 YFSETQ. The CDR3 loop is CASSPGTPPTGELFF.

CDR3 in amino acids: CASSPTGPLTELFF. The V gene is TRBV27, the J gene TRBJ2-2; TCRdb calls TRBD1, which cannot be checked without DNA. The CDR3 consists of 14 residues. Germline lookup yields CDR1 MNHEY and CDR2 SMNVEV (reference sequence).

The V call is TRBV20-1, the J call TRBJ2-7; checking the TCRdb D call of TRBD1 is not possible without DNA. The germline V gene encodes CDR1 DFQATT and CDR2 SNEGSKA (reference sequence). CDR3 length: 11 amino acids. CDR3 residues: CSAPQGYEQYF.

V gene TRBV29-1 combines with J gene TRBJ2-6. Per the germline V gene, CDR1 is SQVTM and CDR2 is ANQGSEA. The CDR3 length is 16 residues. Here the CDR3 reads CSVEEVGQPGANVLTF.

CDR3 sequence reads: CASSHGQGTHGYTF. The J gene is TRBJ1-2, the V gene TRBV3-1; TCRdb indicates TRBD1, and absent DNA this call remains unverified. CDR1 is LGHDT, CDR2 YNNKEL, per germline (reference sequence). This CDR3 has 14 amino acids.

The rearrangement links TRBV28 to TRBJ2-7; the D gene TCRdb calls, TRBD1, cannot be checked with no DNA. Germline V CDR1 and CDR2: MDHEN, SYDVKM. The CDR3 sequence is 15 residues long. The CDR3 spells CASSLWDRGDYEQYF.

The rearrangement uses TRBV10-2 and TRBJ1-4. CDR3 length equals 13 residues. CDR1 and CDR2 from the germline V gene are WSHSY and SAAADI. Here the CDR3 reads CASSESRVEKLFF.

The rearrangement links TRBV10-2 to TRBJ1-1. The germline gives CDR1 WSHSY, CDR2 SAAADI. The CDR3 spans 14 residues. The CDR3: CASQGLLGDFEAFF.

The chain recombines TRBV24-1 with TRBJ2-1; TCRdb's D call, TRBD1, is unchecked because there is no DNA. There are 16 residues in the CDR3. The germline V gene encodes CDR1 KGHDR and CDR2 SFDVKD. The CDR3: CATSDPTGRAYNEQFF.

The chain joins TRBV6-5 to TRBJ2-5; TCRdb proposes TRBD1, but this gene call is untestable without DNA. The CDR3 consists of 12 residues. The V gene's germline CDR1 is MNHEY and CDR2 SVGAGI. This CDR3 is CASTGHAADQYF.

CDR3 sequence reads: CASSRGRGYYEQFF. This chain joins TRBV27 and TRBJ2-1; TCRdb lists TRBD1, though no DNA is available to test this call. This CDR3 spans 14 amino acids. Germline CDR1 is MNHEY and CDR2 is SMNVEV (reference sequence).

The CDR3 is CASSQGQYHYGYTF. This chain connects TRBV5-1 to TRBJ1-2; checking the TCRdb D call of TRBD1 is not possible without DNA. Germline-derived CDR1 and CDR2 are SGHRS and YFSETQ. The CDR3 is 14 residues long. The full variable domain, rest sourced from reference TRBV5-1 and TRBJ1-2, is KAGVTQTPRYLIKTRGQQVTLSCSPISGHRSVSWYQQTPGQGLQFLFEYFSETQRNKGNFPGRFSGRQFSNSRSEMNVSTLELGDSALYLCASSQGQYHYGYTFGSGTRLTVV.

The chain combines TRBV5-4 with TRBJ2-2. CDR1 and CDR2 from the germline V gene are SGHNT and YYREEE (reference sequence). This CDR3 has 15 residues. The CDR3 protein is CASSLGQLNSGELFF.